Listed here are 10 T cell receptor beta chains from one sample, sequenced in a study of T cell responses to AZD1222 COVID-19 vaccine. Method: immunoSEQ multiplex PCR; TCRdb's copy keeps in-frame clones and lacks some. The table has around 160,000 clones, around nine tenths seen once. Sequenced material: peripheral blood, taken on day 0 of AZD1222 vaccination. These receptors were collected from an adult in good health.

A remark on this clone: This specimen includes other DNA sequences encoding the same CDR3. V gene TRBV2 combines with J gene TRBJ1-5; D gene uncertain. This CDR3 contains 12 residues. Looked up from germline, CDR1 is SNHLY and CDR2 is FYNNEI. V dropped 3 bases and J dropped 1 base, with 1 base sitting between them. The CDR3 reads CASSESNQPQHF. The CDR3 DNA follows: TGTGCCAGCAGTGAGAGCAATCAGCCCCAGCATTTT. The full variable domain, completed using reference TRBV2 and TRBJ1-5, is EPEVTQTPSHQVTQMGQEVILRCVPISNHLYFYWYRQILGQKVEFLVSFYNNEISEKSEIFDDQFSVERPDGSNFTLKIRSTKLEDSAMYFCASSESNQPQHFGDGTRLSIL.

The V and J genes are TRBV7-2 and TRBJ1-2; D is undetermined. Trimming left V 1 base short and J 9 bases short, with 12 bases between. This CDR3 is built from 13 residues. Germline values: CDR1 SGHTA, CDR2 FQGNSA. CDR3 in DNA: TGTGCCAGCAGCTTAGGGCCCCGGGCGAGCTACACCTTC. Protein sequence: CASSLGPRASYTF.

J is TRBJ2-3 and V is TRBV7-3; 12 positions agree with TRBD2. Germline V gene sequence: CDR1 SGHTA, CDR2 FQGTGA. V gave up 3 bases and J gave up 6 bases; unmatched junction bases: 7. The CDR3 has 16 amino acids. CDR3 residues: CASSFLAGGGADTQYF. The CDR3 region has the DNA TGTGCCAGCAGCTTTCTAGCGGGAGGGGGGGCCGATACGCAGTATTTT.

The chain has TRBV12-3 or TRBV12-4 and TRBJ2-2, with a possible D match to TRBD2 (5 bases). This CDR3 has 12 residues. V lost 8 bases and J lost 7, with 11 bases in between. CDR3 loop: CASCPSGGELFF. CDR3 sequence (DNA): TGTGCCAGCTGTCCCAGCGGCGGGGAGCTGTTTTTT.

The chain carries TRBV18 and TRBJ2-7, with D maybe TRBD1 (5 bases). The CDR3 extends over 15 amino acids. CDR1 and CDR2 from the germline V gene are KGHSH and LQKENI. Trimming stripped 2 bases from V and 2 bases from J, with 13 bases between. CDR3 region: CASSPGANRAYEQYF. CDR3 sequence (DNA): TGTGCCAGCTCACCAGGGGCCAACAGAGCCTACGAGCAGTACTTC.

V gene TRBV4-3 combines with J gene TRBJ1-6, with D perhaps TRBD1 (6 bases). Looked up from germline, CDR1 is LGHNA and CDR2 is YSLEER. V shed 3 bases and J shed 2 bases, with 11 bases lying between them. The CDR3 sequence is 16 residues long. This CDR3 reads CASSQKGVAYNSPLHF. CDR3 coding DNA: TGCGCCAGCAGCCAGAAGGGGGTCGCCTATAATTCACCCCTCCACTTT.

CDR3 amino acids: CASSQTGGNTEAFF. DNA of the CDR3: TGTGCCAGCAGCCAAACAGGGGGCAACACTGAAGCTTTCTTT. The chain employs TRBV3-1 (or the pseudogene TRBV3-2) and TRBJ1-1, with 9 bases identical to TRBD1. With 2 bases clipped from V and 2 bases from J, the junction kept 0 bases outside the gene matches. There are 14 residues in the CDR3. Germline V lookup: CDR1 LGHDT, CDR2 YNNKEL (reference sequence).

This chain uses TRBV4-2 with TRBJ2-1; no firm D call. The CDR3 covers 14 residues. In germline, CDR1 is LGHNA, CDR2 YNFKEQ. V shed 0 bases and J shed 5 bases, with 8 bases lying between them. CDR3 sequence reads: CASSQDNADNEQFF. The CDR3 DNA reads TGTGCCAGCAGCCAAGATAACGCGGACAATGAGCAGTTCTTC.

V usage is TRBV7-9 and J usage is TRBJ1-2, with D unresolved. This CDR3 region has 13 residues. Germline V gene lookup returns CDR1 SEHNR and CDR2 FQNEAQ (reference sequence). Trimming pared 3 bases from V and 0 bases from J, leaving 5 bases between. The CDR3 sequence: CASSLFTNYGYTF. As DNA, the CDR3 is TGTGCCAGCAGCTTGTTTACTAACTATGGCTACACCTTC.

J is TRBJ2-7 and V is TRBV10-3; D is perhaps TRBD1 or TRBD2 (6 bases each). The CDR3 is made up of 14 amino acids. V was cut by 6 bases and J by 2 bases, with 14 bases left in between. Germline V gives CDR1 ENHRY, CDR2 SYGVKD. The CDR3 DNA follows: TGTGCCATCAGGACAGGAGGGCCGGCCTACGAGCAGTACTTC. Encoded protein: CAIRTGGPAYEQYF.